This T cell receptor (beta chain) was sequenced in a study of T-cell memory formation after mild COVID-19. Turning to the study itself: The two donors had largely donor-specific TCR clusters. Notes on the study in general: CM and EM subsets held most contracting CD4+ clones; EMRA held CD8+ ones.

5'RACE with constant-segment primers built TCRalpha and TCRbeta cDNA libraries with UMIs. TCRdb re-called the 5' RACE reads through MiXCR, storing one row per CDR3 protein. The table records around 340,000 distinct CDR3 sequences, about an eighth of them present only once. A few counts support this clonotype. The antigen remains undetermined. Germline lookup yields CDR1 MNHNY and CDR2 SVGAGI (reference sequence). The V end lost 3 bases, the J end lost 2 bases, and 16 bases lay between the germline ends. The CDR3 loop spans 16 amino acids. Sequencing was performed on PBMCs or a T cell subset sorted from them (not recorded which). This receptor was identified in a man younger than 35 who had mild COVID-19 (a few samples of this study predate the infection). Cell type and time point are not known. The chain is built from TRBV6-6 and TRBJ1-2; TRBD1 might be the D (5 bases). CDR3 in amino acids: CASSYRAGQSNYGYTF. CDR3 DNA: TGTGCCAGCAGTTATCGGGCAGGGCAATCCAACTATGGCTACACCTTC.